The source of this TCR beta chain is a study of blood T cell repertoires in COVID-19. Study-level background: Acute and convalescent COVID-19 samples came from the United States, Italy and Spain. T cells, B-cell-depleted T cells, or PBMCs provided the cDNA or gDNA that served as material.

Germline CDR1 ENHRY, CDR2 SYGVKD. Trimming removed 5 bases from V and 1 base from J; junction bases left unmatched: 1. The CDR3 length is 14 residues. Individuals drawn from around 24 US areas were about 18 to 95 years old. How the authors handled the data: Reference gene primer amplification yielded estimated nucleated cell counts. TCRdb keeps only in-frame clones here, not all; method: immunoSEQ multiplex PCR. V and J calls and clone size follow that table, whereas D and trimming were derived from the DNA. The sample lists a few hundred thousand clones, about 90% seen once, with 1% in the top ten. The TCR was taken from a woman aged 30 to 39 who had recovered from COVID-19. The chain joins TRBV10-3 to TRBJ2-7, with 11 bases lining up with TRBD2. Sequences were obtained from PBMCs or T cells enriched from blood (not recorded which). CDR3 bases: TGTGCCATCAGTCCTAGCGGGGGGTCCTACGAGCAGTACTTC. It translates to CAISPSGGSYEQYF.